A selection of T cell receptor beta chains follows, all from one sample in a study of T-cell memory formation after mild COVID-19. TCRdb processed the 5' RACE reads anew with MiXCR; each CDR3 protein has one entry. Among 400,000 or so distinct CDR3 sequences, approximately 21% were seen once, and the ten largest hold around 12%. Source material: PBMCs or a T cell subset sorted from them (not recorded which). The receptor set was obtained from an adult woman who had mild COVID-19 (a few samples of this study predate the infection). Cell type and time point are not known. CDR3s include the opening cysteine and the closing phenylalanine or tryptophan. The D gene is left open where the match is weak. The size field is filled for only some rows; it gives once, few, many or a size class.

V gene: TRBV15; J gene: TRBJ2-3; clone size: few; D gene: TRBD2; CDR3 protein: CATSRESASGRTDTQYF; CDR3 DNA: TGTGCCACCAGCAGAGAGTCGGCTAGCGGGAGGACAGATACGCAGTATTTT
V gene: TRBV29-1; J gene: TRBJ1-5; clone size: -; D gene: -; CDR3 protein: CSVVESRNQPQHF; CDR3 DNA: TGCAGCGTTGTCGAGTCAAGAAATCAGCCCCAGCATTTT
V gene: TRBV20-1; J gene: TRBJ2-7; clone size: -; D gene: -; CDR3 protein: CSARPRVSGEQYF; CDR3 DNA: TGCAGTGCTAGACCTCGGGTTTCGGGAGAGCAGTACTTC
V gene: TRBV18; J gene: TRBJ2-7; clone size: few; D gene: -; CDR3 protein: CASSATRFYEQYF; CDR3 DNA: TGTGCCAGCTCGGCCACTCGATTCTACGAGCAGTACTTC
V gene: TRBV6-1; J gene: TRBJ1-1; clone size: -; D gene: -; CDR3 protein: CASWYTEAFF; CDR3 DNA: TGTGCCAGCTGGTACACTGAAGCTTTCTTT
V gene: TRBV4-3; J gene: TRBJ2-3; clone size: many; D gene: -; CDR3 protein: CASSQEGLARGDTQYF; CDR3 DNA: TGCGCCAGCAGCCAAGAAGGGCTAGCGAGGGGAGATACGCAGTATTTT
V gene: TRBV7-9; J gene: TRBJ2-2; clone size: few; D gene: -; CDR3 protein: CASSLRDAATGELFF; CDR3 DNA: TGTGCCAGCAGCCTAAGGGATGCAGCCACCGGGGAGCTGTTTTTT
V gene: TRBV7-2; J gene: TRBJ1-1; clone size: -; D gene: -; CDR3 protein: CASSLDQGTAFF; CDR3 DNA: TGTGCCAGCAGCTTAGATCAGGGAACGGCTTTCTTT
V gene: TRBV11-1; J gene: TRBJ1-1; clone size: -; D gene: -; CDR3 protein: CASRKKDKAFF; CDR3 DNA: TGTGCCAGCAGAAAAAAGGATAAAGCTTTCTTT
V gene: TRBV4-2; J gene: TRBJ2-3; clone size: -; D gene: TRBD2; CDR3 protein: CASGNSGSMDTQYF; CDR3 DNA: TGTGCCAGCGGGAATAGCGGGAGCATGGATACGCAGTATTTT